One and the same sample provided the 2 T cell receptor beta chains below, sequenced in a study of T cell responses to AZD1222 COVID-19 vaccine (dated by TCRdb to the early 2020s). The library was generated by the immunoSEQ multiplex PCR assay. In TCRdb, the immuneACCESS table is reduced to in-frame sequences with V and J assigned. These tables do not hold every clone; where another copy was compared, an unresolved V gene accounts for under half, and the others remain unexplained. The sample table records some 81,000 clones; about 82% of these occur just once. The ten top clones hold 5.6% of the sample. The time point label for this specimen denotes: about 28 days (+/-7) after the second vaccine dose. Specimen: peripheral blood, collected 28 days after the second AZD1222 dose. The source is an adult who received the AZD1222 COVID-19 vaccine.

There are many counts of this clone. Written as DNA, the CDR3 is TGTGCCAGCGTAGGTCCAGCGGGGAAGACCCAGTACTTC. This codes for CASVGPAGKTQYF. This chain joins TRBV2 and TRBJ2-5; 7 bases match TRBD2. Germline-derived CDR1 and CDR2 are SNHLY and FYNNEI. After removal of 8 bases from V and 6 bases from J, the junction contained 9 bases not matched to a gene. This CDR3 has 13 residues.

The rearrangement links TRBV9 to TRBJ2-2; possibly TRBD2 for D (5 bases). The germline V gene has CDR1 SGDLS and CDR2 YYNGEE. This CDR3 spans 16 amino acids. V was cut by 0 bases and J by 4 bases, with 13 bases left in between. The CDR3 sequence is CASSVVSRAITGELFF. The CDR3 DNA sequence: TGTGCCAGCAGCGTAGTTTCGCGGGCCATCACCGGGGAGCTGTTTTTT. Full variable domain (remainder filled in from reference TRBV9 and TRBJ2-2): DSGVTQTPKHLITATGQRVTLRCSPRSGDLSVYWYQQSLDQGLQFLIQYYNGEERAKGNILERFSAQQFPDLHSELNLSSLELGDSALYFCASSVVSRAITGELFFGEGSRLTVL.